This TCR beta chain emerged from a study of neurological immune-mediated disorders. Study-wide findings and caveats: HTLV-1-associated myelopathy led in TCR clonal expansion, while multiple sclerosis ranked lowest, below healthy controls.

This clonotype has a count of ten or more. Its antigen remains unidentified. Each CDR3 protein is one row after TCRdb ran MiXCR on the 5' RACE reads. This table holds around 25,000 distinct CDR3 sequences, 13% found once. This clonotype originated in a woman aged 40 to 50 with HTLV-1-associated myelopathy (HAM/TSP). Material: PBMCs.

The CDR3 bases are TGTGCCAGCAGCGGGGGGCGTCATACTGAAGCTTTCTTT. It translates to CASSGGRHTEAFF. The chain combines TRBV5-6 with TRBJ1-1, with a weak D call TRBD1 (6 bases). This CDR3 comprises 13 residues. Germline V lookup: CDR1 SGHDT, CDR2 YYEEEE. Trimming stripped 4 bases from V and 5 bases from J, with 12 bases between.